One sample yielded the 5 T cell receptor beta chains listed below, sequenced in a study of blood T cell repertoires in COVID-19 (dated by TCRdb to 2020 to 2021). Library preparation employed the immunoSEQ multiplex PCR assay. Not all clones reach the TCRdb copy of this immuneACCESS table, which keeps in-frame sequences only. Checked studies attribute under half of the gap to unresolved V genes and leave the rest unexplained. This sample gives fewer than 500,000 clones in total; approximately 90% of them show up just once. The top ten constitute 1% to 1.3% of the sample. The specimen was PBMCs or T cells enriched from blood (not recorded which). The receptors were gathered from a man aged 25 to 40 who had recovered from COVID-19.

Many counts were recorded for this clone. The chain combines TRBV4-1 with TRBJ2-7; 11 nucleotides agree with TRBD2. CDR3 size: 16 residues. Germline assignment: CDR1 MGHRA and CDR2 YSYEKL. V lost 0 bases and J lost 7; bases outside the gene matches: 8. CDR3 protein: CASSQDRLAGGGEQYF. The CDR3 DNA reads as TGCGCCAGCAGCCAAGATCGGCTAGCGGGAGGCGGGGAGCAGTACTTC.

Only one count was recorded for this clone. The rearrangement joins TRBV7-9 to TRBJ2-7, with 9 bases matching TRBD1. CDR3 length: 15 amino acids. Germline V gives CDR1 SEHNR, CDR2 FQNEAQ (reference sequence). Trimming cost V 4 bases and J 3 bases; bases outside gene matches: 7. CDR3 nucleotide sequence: TGTGCCAGCAGCTCACCGGGACAGGGCGTCTACGAGCAGTACTTC. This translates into CASSSPGQGVYEQYF.

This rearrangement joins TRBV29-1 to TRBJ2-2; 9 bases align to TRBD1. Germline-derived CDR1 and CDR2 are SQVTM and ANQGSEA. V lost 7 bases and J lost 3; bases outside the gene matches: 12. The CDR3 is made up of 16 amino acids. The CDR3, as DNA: TGCAGCGGCAGGACAGGGGCCAGTCTGGACACCGGGGAGCTGTTTTTT. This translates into CSGRTGASLDTGELFF.

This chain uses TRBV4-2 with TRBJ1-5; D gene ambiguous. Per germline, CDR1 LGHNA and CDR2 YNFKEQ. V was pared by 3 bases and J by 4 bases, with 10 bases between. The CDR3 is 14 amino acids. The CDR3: CASSQEEANQPQHF. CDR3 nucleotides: TGTGCCAGCAGCCAGGAAGAGGCGAATCAGCCCCAGCATTTT.

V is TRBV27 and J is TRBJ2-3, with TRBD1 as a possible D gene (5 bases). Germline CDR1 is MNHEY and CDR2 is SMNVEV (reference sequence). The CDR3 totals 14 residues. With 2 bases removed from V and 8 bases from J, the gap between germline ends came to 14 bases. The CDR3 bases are TGTGCCAGCAGTTTAACAGTTTCACAGGCTACGCAGTATTTT. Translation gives CASSLTVSQATQYF.